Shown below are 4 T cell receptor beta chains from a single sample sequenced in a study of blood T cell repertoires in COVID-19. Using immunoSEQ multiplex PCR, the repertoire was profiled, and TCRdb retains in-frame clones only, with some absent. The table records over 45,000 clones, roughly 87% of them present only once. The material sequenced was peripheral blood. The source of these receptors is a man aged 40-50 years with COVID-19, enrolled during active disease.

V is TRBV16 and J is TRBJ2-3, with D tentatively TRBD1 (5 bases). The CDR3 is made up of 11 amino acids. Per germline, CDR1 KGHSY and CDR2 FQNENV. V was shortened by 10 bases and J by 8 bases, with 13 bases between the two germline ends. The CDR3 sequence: CATKLQGTQYF. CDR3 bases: TGTGCCACCAAACTGCAGGGTACGCAGTATTTT.

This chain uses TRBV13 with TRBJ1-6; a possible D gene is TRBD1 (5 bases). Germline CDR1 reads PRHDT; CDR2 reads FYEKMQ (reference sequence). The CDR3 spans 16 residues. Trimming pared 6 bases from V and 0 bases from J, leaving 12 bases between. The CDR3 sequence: CASSIQESSYNSPLHF. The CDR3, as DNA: TGTGCCAGCAGTATACAGGAAAGCTCCTATAATTCACCCCTCCACTTT.

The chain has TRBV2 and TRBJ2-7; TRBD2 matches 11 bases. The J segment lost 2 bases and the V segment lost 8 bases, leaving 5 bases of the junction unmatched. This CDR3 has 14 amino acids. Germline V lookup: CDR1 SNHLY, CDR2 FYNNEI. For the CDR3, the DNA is TGTGCCAGCGGTGTAGCGGGAGGGCCCTACGAGCAGTACTTC. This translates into CASGVAGGPYEQYF. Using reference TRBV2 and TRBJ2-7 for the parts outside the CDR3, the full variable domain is EPEVTQTPSHQVTQMGQEVILRCVPISNHLYFYWYRQILGQKVEFLVSFYNNEISEKSEIFDDQFSVERPDGSNFTLKIRSTKLEDSAMYFCASGVAGGPYEQYFGPGTRLTVT.

CDR3 nucleotide sequence: TGTGCCAGCAGCTTACGGGGACACTACGAGCAGTACTTC. Residues: CASSLRGHYEQYF. The V gene is TRBV11-3, the J gene TRBJ2-7, with D possibly being TRBD1 (6 bases). Germline V gene sequence: CDR1 SGHNT, CDR2 YENEEA. This CDR3 spans 13 amino acids. Trimming shortened V by 2 bases and J by 3 bases, and 8 bases separated the two germline ends.